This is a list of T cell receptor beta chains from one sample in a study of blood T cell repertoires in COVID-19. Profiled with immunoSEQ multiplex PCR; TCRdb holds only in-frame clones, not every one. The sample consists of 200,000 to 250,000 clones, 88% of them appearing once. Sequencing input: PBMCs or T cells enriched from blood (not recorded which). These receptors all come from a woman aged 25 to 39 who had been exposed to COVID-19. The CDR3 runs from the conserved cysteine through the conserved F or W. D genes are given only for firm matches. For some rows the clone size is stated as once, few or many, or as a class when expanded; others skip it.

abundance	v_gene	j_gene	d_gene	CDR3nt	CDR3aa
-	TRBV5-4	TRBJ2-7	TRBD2	TGTGCCAGCAGCTTGGACGGCGGGAGATACGAGCAGTACTTC	CASSLDGGRYEQYF
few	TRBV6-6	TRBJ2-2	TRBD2	TGTGCCAGCAGTGGGGAACTAGCGATGAACACCGGGGAGCTGTTTTTT	CASSGELAMNTGELFF
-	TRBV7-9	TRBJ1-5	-	TGTGCCAGCAGCTGGTCAGGGGAAAATCAGCCCCAGCATTTT	CASSWSGENQPQHF
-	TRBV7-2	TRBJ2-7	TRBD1	TGTGCCAGCAGCTTATACGGGACAGGGGTTCAGCAGTACTTC	CASSLYGTGVQQYF
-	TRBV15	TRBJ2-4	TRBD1	TGTGCCACCAGCCGGGACAGGGAAGGGAACATTCAGTACTTC	CATSRDREGNIQYF
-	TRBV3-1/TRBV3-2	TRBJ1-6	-	TGTGCCAGCAGCCAAGTCACAGATTCACCCCTCCACTTT	CASSQVTDSPLHF
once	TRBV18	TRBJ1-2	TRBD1	TGTGCCAGCTCGCCTACAGGGGATGGCTACACCTTC	CASSPTGDGYTF
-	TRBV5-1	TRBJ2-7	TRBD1	TGCGCCAGCAGCTTAGGATCCGGGACAGGGCCAGCTGGGGAGCAGTACTTC	CASSLGSGTGPAGEQYF
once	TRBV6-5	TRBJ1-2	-	TGTGCCAGCAGACTAGACGGAATTACTCTCGTTGGCTACACCTTC	CASRLDGITLVGYTF
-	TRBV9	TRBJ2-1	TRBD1	TGTGCCAGCAGCGAGGGGACAGGGGGCGTTTATGAGCAGTTCTTC	CASSEGTGGVYEQFF
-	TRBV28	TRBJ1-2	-	TGTGCCAGCAGTTTATGGGCTGGCTACACCTTC	CASSLWAGYTF
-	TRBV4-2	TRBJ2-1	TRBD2	TGTGCCAGCAGCCAAGGGACCGGGACTAGCGGGAGCAATGAGCAGTTCTTC	CASSQGTGTSGSNEQFF
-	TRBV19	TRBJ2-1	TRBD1	TGTGCCAGTAGTATAGACAGGGGGCTGGATGAGCAGTTCTTC	CASSIDRGLDEQFF
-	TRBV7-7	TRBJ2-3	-	TGTGCTAGCAGCGCGCGAGGAGGGCCGGTAGATACGCAGTATTTT	CASSARGGPVDTQYF
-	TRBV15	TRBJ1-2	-	TGTGCCACCAGCAGAGCCGCCGGAGGGCCCCACTTC	CATSRAAGGPHF
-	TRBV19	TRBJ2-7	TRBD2	TGCAGTACCGGGACTAGCTTGTACGAGCAGTACTTC	CSTGTSLYEQYF
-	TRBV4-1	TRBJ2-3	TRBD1	TGCGCCAGCAGCCAAGGAGGGACAGGGGGCACAGATACGCAGTATTTT	CASSQGGTGGTDTQYF
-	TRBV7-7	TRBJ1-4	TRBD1	TGTGCCAGCAGCTCCGGGACAGGGGTTGAAAAACTGTTTTTT	CASSSGTGVEKLFF
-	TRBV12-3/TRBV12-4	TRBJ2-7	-	TGTGCCAGCAGTCTCAGGGTTACCTACGAGCAGTACTTC	CASSLRVTYEQYF
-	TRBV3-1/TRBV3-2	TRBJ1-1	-	TGTGCCAGCAGCCCCCCGGGGGGGGTCCTAACTGAAGCTTTCTTT	CASSPPGGVLTEAFF
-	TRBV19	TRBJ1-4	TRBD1	TGTGCCAGTAGTATCATAGGGACAGCTAATGAAAAACTGTTTTTT	CASSIIGTANEKLFF
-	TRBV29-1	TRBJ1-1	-	TGCAGCGCCCCTCGGGTAGGTCAACTGAACACTGAAGCTTTCTTT	CSAPRVGQLNTEAFF
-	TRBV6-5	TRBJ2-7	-	TGTGCCAGCAGTTACCAACTGACAGGCTCGCCCTACGAGCAGTACTTC	CASSYQLTGSPYEQYF
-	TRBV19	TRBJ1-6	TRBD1	TGTGCCAGTACTGGTGGGGACAGCTATAATTCACCCCTCCACTTT	CASTGGDSYNSPLHF
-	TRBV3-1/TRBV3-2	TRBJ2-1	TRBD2	TGTGCCAGCAGCCAAGATCCAGGCCTAGCGGGAGTAAATGAGCAGTTCTTC	CASSQDPGLAGVNEQFF
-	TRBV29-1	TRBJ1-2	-	TGCAGCGTTGATTGGCGGGGAGGGTACTATGGCTACACCTTC	CSVDWRGGYYGYTF
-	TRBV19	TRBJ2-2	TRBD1	TGTGCCAGTAGTATAGCAAGGGGGCGGGAGCTGTTTTTT	CASSIARGRELFF
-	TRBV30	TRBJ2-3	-	TGTGCCTGGACTGGGGCGATTACGATCCATACGCAGTATTTT	CAWTGAITIHTQYF
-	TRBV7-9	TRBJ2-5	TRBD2	TGTGCCAGCAGCGAGCTGAGGACTAGTTCTAAAGAGACCCAGTACTTC	CASSELRTSSKETQYF
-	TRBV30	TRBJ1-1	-	TGTGCCTGGAGCTCCCTATTGAGGACAGAAGCTTTCTTT	CAWSSLLRTEAFF
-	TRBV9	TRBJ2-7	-	TGTGCCAGCAGCGAGAGACTCCCGAGCGGGCGAGCCTACGAGCAGTACTTC	CASSERLPSGRAYEQYF
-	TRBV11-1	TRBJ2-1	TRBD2	TGTGCCAGCAGCTTCACTAGCGGGACAGTCAATGAGCAGTTCTTC	CASSFTSGTVNEQFF
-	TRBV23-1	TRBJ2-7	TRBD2	TGCGCCAGCAGTCATAGTCCCCTTTTATGGACTAGCGGGCACCCTAGCTCCTACGAGCAGTACTTC	CASSHSPLLWTSGHPSSYEQYF
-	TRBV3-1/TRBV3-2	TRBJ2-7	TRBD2	TGTGCCAGCAGCCATCCGGGTAGCGGGAGAATAGAGCAGTACTTC	CASSHPGSGRIEQYF
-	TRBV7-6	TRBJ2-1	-	TGTGCCAGCAGCTTAGGGGCCGGGAAAGATCCGAATGAGCAGTTCTTC	CASSLGAGKDPNEQFF